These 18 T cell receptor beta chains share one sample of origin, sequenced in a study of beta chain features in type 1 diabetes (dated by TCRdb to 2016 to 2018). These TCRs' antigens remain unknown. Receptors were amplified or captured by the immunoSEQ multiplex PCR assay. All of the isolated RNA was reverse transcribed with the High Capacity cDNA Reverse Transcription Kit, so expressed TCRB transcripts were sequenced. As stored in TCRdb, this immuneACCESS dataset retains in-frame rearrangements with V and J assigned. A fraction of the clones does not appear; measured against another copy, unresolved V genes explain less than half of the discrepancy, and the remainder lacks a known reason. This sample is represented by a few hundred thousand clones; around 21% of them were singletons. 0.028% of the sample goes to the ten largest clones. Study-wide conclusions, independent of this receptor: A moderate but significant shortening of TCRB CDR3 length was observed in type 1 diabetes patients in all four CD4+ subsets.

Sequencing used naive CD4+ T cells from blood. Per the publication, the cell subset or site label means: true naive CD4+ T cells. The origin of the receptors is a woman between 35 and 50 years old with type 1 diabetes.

This chain's CDR3 is CASSLEDEQFF. The DNA for the CDR3 is TGTGCCAGCAGCTTAGAGGATGAGCAGTTCTTC. This rearrangement joins TRBV28 to TRBJ2-1, with unresolved D. V was pared by 6 bases and J by 8 bases, with 8 bases between. Germline CDR1 reads MDHEN; CDR2 reads SYDVKM. The CDR3 extends over 11 amino acids.

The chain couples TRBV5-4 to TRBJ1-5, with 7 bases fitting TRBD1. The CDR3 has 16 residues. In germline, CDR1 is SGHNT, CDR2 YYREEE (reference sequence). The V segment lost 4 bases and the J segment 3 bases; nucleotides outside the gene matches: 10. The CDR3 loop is CASSLGGDSLNQPQHF. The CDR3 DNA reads TGTGCCAGCAGCCTGGGGGGGGACAGCCTCAATCAGCCCCAGCATTTT.

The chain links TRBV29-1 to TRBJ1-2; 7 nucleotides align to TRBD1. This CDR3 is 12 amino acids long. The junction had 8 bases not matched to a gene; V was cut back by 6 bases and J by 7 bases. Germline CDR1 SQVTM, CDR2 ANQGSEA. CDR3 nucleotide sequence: TGCAGCGTCGGGACAGACGTTTTTGGCTACACCTTC. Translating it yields CSVGTDVFGYTF.

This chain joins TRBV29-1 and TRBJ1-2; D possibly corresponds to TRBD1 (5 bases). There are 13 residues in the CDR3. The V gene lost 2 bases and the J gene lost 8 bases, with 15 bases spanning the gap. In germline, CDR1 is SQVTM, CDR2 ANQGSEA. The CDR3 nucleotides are TGCAGCGTTGAAAAACAGGATAGTCTGGGCTACACCTTC. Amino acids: CSVEKQDSLGYTF.

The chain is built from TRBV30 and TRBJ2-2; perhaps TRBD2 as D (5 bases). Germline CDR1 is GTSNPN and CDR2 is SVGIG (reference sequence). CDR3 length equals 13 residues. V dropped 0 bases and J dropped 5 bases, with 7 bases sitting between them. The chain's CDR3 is CAWSVRGTGELFF. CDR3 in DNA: TGTGCCTGGAGTGTACGAGGGACCGGGGAGCTGTTTTTT.

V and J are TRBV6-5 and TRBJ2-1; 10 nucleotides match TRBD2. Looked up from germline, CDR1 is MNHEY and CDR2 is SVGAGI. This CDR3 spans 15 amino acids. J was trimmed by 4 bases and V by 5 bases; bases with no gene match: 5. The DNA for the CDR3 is TGTGCCAGCAGTCTAGCGGGAGAATTTTACAATGAGCAGTTCTTC. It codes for CASSLAGEFYNEQFF.

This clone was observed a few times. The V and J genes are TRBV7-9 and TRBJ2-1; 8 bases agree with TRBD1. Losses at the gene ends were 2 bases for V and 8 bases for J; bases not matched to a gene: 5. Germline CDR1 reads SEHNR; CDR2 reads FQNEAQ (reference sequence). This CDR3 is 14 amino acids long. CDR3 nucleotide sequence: TGTGCCAGCAGCTTAACAGGGGGGCCCGATGAGCAGTTCTTC. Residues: CASSLTGGPDEQFF.

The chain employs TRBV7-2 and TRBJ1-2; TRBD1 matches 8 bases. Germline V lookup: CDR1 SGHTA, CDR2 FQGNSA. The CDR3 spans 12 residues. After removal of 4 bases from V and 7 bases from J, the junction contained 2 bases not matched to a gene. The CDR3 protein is CASSSDRAGYTF. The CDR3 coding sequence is TGTGCCAGCAGCTCGGACAGGGCTGGCTACACCTTC.

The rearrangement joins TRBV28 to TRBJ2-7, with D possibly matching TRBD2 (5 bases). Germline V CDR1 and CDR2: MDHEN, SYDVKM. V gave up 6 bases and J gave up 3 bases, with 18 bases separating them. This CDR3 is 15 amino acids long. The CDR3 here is CASSLGGAGGYEQYF. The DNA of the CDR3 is TGTGCCAGCAGCCTCGGTGGAGCTGGAGGCTACGAGCAGTACTTC. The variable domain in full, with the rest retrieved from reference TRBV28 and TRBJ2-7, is DVKVTQSSRYLVKRTGEKVFLECVQDMDHENMFWYRQDPGLGLRLIYFSYDVKMKEKGDIPEGYSVSREKKERFSLILESASTNQTSMYLCASSLGGAGGYEQYFGPGTRLTVT.

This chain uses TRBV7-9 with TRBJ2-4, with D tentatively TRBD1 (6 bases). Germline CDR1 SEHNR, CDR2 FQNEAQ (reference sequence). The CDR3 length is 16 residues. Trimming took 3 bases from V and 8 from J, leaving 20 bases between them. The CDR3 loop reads CASSFPPDRTEDIQYF. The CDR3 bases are TGTGCCAGCAGCTTTCCCCCGGACAGAACCGAAGACATTCAGTACTTC.

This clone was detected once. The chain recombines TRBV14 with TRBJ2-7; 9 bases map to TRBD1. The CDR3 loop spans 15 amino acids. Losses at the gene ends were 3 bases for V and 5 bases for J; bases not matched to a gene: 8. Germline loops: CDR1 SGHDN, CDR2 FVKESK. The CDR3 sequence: CASSHPGTGMHEQYF. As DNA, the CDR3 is TGTGCCAGCAGCCATCCCGGGACAGGGATGCACGAGCAGTACTTC.

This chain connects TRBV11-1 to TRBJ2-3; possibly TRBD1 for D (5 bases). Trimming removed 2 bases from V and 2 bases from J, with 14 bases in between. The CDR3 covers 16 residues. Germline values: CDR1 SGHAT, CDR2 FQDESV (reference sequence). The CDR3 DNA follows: TGTGCCAGCAGCTTAAGATTTGGTGGGGCCACAGATACGCAGTATTTT. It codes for CASSLRFGGATDTQYF. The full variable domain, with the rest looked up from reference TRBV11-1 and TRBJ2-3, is EAEVAQSPRYKITEKSQAVAFWCDPISGHATLYWYRQILGQGPELLVQFQDESVVDDSQLPKDRFSAERLKGVDSTLKIQPAELGDSAMYLCASSLRFGGATDTQYFGPGTRLTVL.

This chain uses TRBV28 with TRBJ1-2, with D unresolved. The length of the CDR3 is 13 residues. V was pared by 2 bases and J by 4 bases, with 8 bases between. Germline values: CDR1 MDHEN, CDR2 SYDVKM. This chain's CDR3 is CASSLGGLYGYTF. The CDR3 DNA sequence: TGTGCCAGCAGTTTAGGCGGCCTCTATGGCTACACCTTC.

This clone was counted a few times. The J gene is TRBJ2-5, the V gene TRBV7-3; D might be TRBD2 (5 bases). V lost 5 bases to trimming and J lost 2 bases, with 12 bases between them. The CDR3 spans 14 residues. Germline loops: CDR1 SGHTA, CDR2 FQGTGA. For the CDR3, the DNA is TGTGCCAGCAGCCCCGGACGGACTCAAGAGACCCAGTACTTC. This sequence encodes CASSPGRTQETQYF.

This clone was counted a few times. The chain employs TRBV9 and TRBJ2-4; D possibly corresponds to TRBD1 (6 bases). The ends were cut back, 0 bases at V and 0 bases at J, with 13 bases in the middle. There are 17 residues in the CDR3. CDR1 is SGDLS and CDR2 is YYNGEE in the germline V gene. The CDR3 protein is CASSVGQAGLAKNIQYF. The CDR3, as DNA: TGTGCCAGCAGCGTAGGACAGGCCGGACTAGCCAAAAACATTCAGTACTTC.

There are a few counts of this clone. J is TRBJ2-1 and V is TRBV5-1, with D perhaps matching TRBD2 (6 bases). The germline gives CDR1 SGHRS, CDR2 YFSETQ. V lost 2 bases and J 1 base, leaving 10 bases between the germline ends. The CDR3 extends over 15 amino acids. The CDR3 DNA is TGCGCCAGCAGCTTTGACGGGGGTTCCTACAATGAGCAGTTCTTC. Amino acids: CASSFDGGSYNEQFF.

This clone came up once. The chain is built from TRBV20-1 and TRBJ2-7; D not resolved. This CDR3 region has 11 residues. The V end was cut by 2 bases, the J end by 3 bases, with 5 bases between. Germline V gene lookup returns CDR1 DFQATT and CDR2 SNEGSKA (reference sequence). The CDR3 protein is CSARLVYEQYF. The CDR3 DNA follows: TGCAGTGCTAGACTAGTCTACGAGCAGTACTTC.

CDR3 DNA: TGTGCCAGCAGCACACTAGCGGGGGCTTACAATGAGCAGTTCTTC. Residues: CASSTLAGAYNEQFF. This rearrangement joins TRBV9 to TRBJ2-1, with TRBD2 matching 11 bases. Germline CDR1 and CDR2: SGDLS and YYNGEE. V dropped 4 bases and J dropped 4; count of bases not matched to a gene: 4. The CDR3 runs to 15 residues. Complete variable domain (other parts from reference TRBV9 and TRBJ2-1): DSGVTQTPKHLITATGQRVTLRCSPRSGDLSVYWYQQSLDQGLQFLIQYYNGEERAKGNILERFSAQQFPDLHSELNLSSLELGDSALYFCASSTLAGAYNEQFFGPGTRLTVL.